One TCR beta chain is described in this entry. Its antigen is undetermined. Use of 60 Vbeta and 13 Jbeta primers characterized the PCR. Clones were read by immunoSEQ multiplex PCR, and TCRdb kept only the in-frame ones, dropping some. The sample includes around 120,000 clones, more than 80% of them seen just once. Germline V gene sequence: CDR1 SNHLY, CDR2 FYNNEI. This CDR3 is built from 15 residues. V lost 10 bases to trimming and J lost 5 bases, with 20 bases between them. The data originate from a study of cytomegalovirus exposure and HLA in healthy donors. Regarding the study as a whole: Presence/absence analyses took donor sequencing depth as roughly uniform. Earlier findings revealed that most TCR beta V segments proved productive either about 87% or about 30% of the time. Cytomegalovirus association was assigned to over 150 TCR beta chains.

Nominally healthy donors were sampled, though unrecorded immune exposures were likely. The sequence was obtained from a young man in good health and CMV-seronegative. The sequencing sample was made of PBMCs. The chain carries TRBV2 and TRBJ1-4, with D perhaps matching TRBD1 (6 bases). CDR3 in amino acids: CANRGTSAPNEKLFF. DNA for the CDR3: TGTGCCAACAGAGGGACATCGGCGCCGAATGAAAAACTGTTTTTT. The full variable domain, in which reference TRBV2 and TRBJ1-4 provide the parts outside the CDR3, is EPEVTQTPSHQVTQMGQEVILRCVPISNHLYFYWYRQILGQKVEFLVSFYNNEISEKSEIFDDQFSVERPDGSNFTLKIRSTKLEDSAMYFCANRGTSAPNEKLFFGSGTQLSVL.